This TCR beta chain was sequenced during a study of blood T cells in healthy people across ages (dated by TCRdb to the mid-2010s). General notes on the study: In model experiments, template switching captured roughly one uniquely barcoded TCR beta cDNA molecule for every two T cells. The study measured age-related changes in TCR beta repertoire diversity using deep sequencing normalized with unique cDNA molecular identifiers. Donors were grouped into four age groups: young (average roughly 17 years), middle-aged (39), aged (62) and long-lived (roughly 80). To avoid experimental bias, donors of different ages were randomly spread across the sequencing lanes. Two additional independent replicas of 1 million unique cDNA reads from the same blood draw were analyzed for two donors (one aged 18 to 30 and one aged 80 or older).

As encoded in the germline V gene, CDR1 is MGHDK while CDR2 is SYGVNS. V is cut by 5 bases and J by 2 bases, and the space between the germline ends is 28 bases. The CDR3 has 20 amino acids, counting the end cysteine and phenylalanine. The DNA shown is the 60-base CDR3, in frame from base 1. To note about this clonotype: Its binding antigen is unknown. Base qualities are not recorded, but no much larger clone differs from it by a single base.

Overall results and qualifications from the work: Observed TCR beta diversity per million T cells fell roughly linearly with age, and a significant reduction was already apparent by age about 43. The long-lived group showed more naive CD4+ T cells, fewer expanded clones and increased TCR diversity than the aged group, suggesting age selection. Conclusive comparison of naive and antigen-experienced compartments was prevented by the profiling of bulk unsorted PBMCs. Because donor CMV infection status was unknown, age-related changes in expanded clonotypes were potentially confounded. Estimates of total diversity based on one million sequenced T cells were considered lower bounds and underestimates. A strong correlation was found between observed TCR beta diversity and the percentage of naive T cells measured by flow cytometry.

Library method: 5' RACE. Sequencing was performed on an Illumina HiSeq 2500. The second PCR ran for about 7 to 11 cycles and used a J-beta primer mix along with a sample-barcoded 5' primer. A unique molecular identifier was introduced onto each TCR beta cDNA molecule by a template-switch 5' adaptor carrying 12 random nucleotides. Each sample yielded at least 2.5 million CDR3-containing paired-end reads. First-strand cDNA was synthesized from all RNA with the Mint cDNA synthesis kit, primed by a TRBC-specific oligonucleotide. Following uracil-DNA glycosylase treatment, all cDNA underwent a first 18-cycle PCR with the universal primers M1SS and BC2_uni_R. Regarding the original processing steps: Each sample was normalized by randomly selecting 1 million high-quality reads, each carrying a distinct molecular identifier. Reads sharing molecular identifiers were discarded rather than binned into consensus sequences. CDR3 identification, clonotype clustering and error correction used MiTCR with a Q25 quality threshold and the strictest error-elimination algorithm. A nonparametric unseen species model using Euler transformation provided a lower-bound estimate of total TCR beta diversity. The public reads were reanalyzed by TCRdb: fastp trimming at Q25, MiXCR alignment, in-frame beta chains only. Duplicate CDR3 protein sequences are folded into a single record with the most common DNA and genes. Here the V and J calls rest on TCRdb's processing, not on the authors' analysis. In this sample the table shows 1.5 million to 2 million distinct CDR3 sequences, about 49% of which occur a single time. 2.1% of the sample comes from the top ten.

Donors were roughly 40 systemically healthy Caucasian individuals from Russia aged roughly 6 to 90 years. Roughly 9.5 milliliters of peripheral blood were drawn from each donor into EDTA-treated Vacutainer tubes. Ficoll-Paque density-gradient centrifugation was used to isolate PBMCs, with at least 7 million obtained per sample. Total RNA was extracted from PBMCs with Trizol reagent, with at least 5 micrograms obtained per sample. For every donor, an aliquot of PBMCs went through flow cytometry to measure the percentages of naive CD45RAhigh/CD27high T cells. The chain uses TRBV25-1 and TRBJ2-1; the D gene could be TRBD1 or TRBD2, each one agreeing over 5 bases. The sequence was obtained from a woman between 40 and 50 years old in good health. Material for sequencing was blood. The CDR3 loop reads CASSPKPGTASRVAYNEQFF. DNA sequence: TGTGCCAGCAGTCCTAAACCCGGGACCGCGAGTAGGGTAGCCTACAATGAGCAGTTCTTC.